This T cell receptor beta chain was retrieved from a study of blood T cell repertoires in COVID-19. Study-wide context: The cDNA or gDNA used as material had been derived from T cells, B-cell-depleted T cells, or PBMCs.

This CDR3 is 14 amino acids long. Germline assignment: CDR1 LNHDA and CDR2 SQIVND (reference sequence). Trimming shortened V by 4 bases and J by 2 bases, and 11 bases separated the two germline ends. Original data processing: Reference gene primers were amplified, and this amplification served to estimate nucleated cell counts. Here immunoSEQ multiplex PCR was the method, and the copy in TCRdb shows in-frame clones only, minus some. V and J calls and clone size are given by that table; D and trimming were obtained from the DNA. The sample includes approximately 390,000 clones, 90% of them seen just once. A single count supports this clone.

This chain links TRBV19 with TRBJ2-5; a possible D gene is TRBD1 (6 bases). The TCR sequence derives from a man aged 18 to 35 with active or convalescent COVID-19. The sample comprised peripheral blood. The CDR3 sequence: CASSTHGQQETQYF. The CDR3 region has the DNA TGTGCCAGTAGTACCCATGGACAGCAAGAGACCCAGTACTTC.